This entry lists 12 T cell receptor beta chains sequenced from one sample in a study of blood T cell repertoires in COVID-19. Sequenced by immunoSEQ multiplex PCR; TCRdb stores in-frame clones only, minus some. This table has 88,000 or so clones, roughly 80% appearing once. Specimen: peripheral blood. The receptors were gathered from a human donor in a cohort sampled during active COVID-19.

This sequence joins TRBV7-8 and TRBJ1-3; D uncertain. V lost 3 bases and J lost 0, with 12 bases in between. This CDR3 is 16 amino acids long. Germline assignment: CDR1 SGHVS and CDR2 FQNEAQ. The CDR3 DNA reads as TGTGCCAGCAGCTTCTCAAGCTCTGGCTCTGGAAACACCATATATTTT. Protein sequence: CASSFSSSGSGNTIYF.

The chain links TRBV18 to TRBJ1-2; D is perhaps TRBD1 (6 bases). The germline V gene has CDR1 KGHSH and CDR2 LQKENI. V was clipped by 8 bases and J by 8 bases, with 27 bases between them. The CDR3 consists of 16 residues. The CDR3 DNA follows: TGTGCCAGCACCCCCGCCATACAGGGAACGGTGAAAGGCTACACCTTC. Translated: CASTPAIQGTVKGYTF.

The chain employs TRBV19 and TRBJ2-3; 8 bases map to TRBD2. The CDR3 covers 15 residues. The ends lost 4 bases at V and 5 bases at J; junction bases unmatched: 8. The germline V gene has CDR1 LNHDA and CDR2 SQIVND (reference sequence). The CDR3 spells CASSRDGAGEDTQYF. The CDR3 DNA reads TGTGCCAGTAGTAGGGACGGAGCGGGAGAAGATACGCAGTATTTT.

The rearrangement joins TRBV7-3 to TRBJ1-5, with D possibly TRBD1 on 6 matching bases. The CDR3 is 13 residues long. In germline, CDR1 is SGHTA, CDR2 FQGTGA. Trimming left V 5 bases short and J 5 bases short, with 10 bases between. In nucleotides, the CDR3 is TGTGCCAGCAGCCAGGGGTTTGATCAGCCCCAGCATTTT. Translating it yields CASSQGFDQPQHF.

The V gene is TRBV19, the J gene TRBJ2-4, with a possible D match to TRBD2 (5 bases). The CDR3 sequence is 15 residues long. The germline gives CDR1 LNHDA, CDR2 SQIVND (reference sequence). Between the trimmed V and J ends, which lost 2 bases and 9 bases, there was a span of 17 bases. Here the CDR3 reads CASSIPGRVIGIQYF. The DNA of the CDR3 is TGTGCCAGTAGTATACCGGGGAGAGTGATAGGCATTCAGTACTTC.

V usage is TRBV7-3 and J usage is TRBJ2-2, with TRBD2 as a possible D gene (6 bases). The CDR3 has 17 amino acids. Trimming removed 5 bases at V and 4 bases at J, with 20 bases between. The germline CDR1 and CDR2 sequences are SGHTA and FQGTGA. CDR3 nucleotide sequence: TGTGCCAGCAGCGCCAAGGTCCGGGACTCCAGCACCGGGGAGCTGTTTTTT. It translates to CASSAKVRDSSTGELFF.

This chain joins TRBV20-1 and TRBJ2-7, with D tentatively TRBD1 (5 bases). The CDR3 is 15 residues long. Germline CDR1 and CDR2: DFQATT and SNEGSKA (reference sequence). Between the trimmed V and J ends, which lost 3 bases and 1 base, there was a span of 16 bases. The chain's CDR3 is CSASHRSGGSYEQYF. DNA for the CDR3: TGCAGTGCTAGTCACAGGTCTGGTGGGTCCTACGAGCAGTACTTC.

The rearrangement joins TRBV30 to TRBJ2-3; no definite D call. In germline, CDR1 is GTSNPN, CDR2 SVGIG (reference sequence). V was pared by 0 bases and J by 0 bases, with 4 bases between. The CDR3 runs 13 residues. This chain's CDR3 is CAWSVSSTDTQYF. DNA of the CDR3: TGTGCCTGGAGTGTGTCGAGCACAGATACGCAGTATTTT. Full variable domain (outside the CDR3, taken from reference TRBV30 and TRBJ2-3): SQTIHQWPATLVQPVGSPLSLECTVEGTSNPNLYWYRQAAGRGLQLLFYSVGIGQISSEVPQNLSASRPQDRQFILSSKKLLLSDSGFYLCAWSVSSTDTQYFGPGTRLTVL.

This chain joins TRBV6-6 and TRBJ1-1, with TRBD1 matching 7 bases. CDR3 length equals 14 residues. The junction had 2 bases not matched to a gene; V was cut back by 3 bases and J by 1 base. Looked up from germline, CDR1 is MNHNY and CDR2 is SVGAGI (reference sequence). CDR3 protein: CASSYQGENTEAFF. The CDR3 nucleotides read TGTGCCAGCAGTTATCAGGGGGAGAACACTGAAGCTTTCTTT.

This clone was detected only a few times. V is TRBV7-2 and J is TRBJ2-7, with a tentative D call TRBD1 (6 bases). V dropped 1 base and J dropped 4 bases, with 11 bases sitting between them. The CDR3 length is 14 residues. Germline CDR1 SGHTA, CDR2 FQGNSA. CDR3 residues: CASSLVRGDYEQYF. Here the CDR3 DNA reads TGTGCCAGCAGCTTAGTCAGGGGCGATTACGAGCAGTACTTC.

The rearrangement links TRBV6-4 to TRBJ2-3; 14 positions agree with TRBD2. The CDR3 covers 16 residues. Germline V gene lookup returns CDR1 MRHNA and CDR2 SNTAGT. Trimming removed 5 bases from V and 2 bases from J; junction bases left unmatched: 3. The CDR3 region is CASSLTSGGATDTQYF. The DNA for the CDR3 is TGTGCCAGCAGTCTGACTAGCGGGGGGGCCACAGATACGCAGTATTTT.

The V call is TRBV19, the J call TRBJ2-5; D is undetermined. This CDR3 comprises 14 residues. V was shortened by 7 bases and J by 1 base, with 13 bases between the two germline ends. Germline V gives CDR1 LNHDA, CDR2 SQIVND (reference sequence). CDR3 region: CASNEITGQETQYF. CDR3 coding DNA: TGTGCCAGTAACGAGATTACGGGCCAAGAGACCCAGTACTTC.